The clone carrying this T cell receptor (beta chain) was detected ten times or more. As yet, its antigen is unknown. Germline V gene data show CDR1 as LNHNV and CDR2 as YYDKDF (reference sequence). The CDR3 consists of 14 residues. Trimming stripped 1 base from V and 10 bases from J, with 14 bases between. This entry comes from a study of glioma-infiltrating T cells. General study results and limits: Very few CDR3 sequences were shared between tissue and blood. Gliomas, especially low-grade, showed above-expected tissue-blood divergence; non-neoplastic patients showed below.

Amplification of TCR alpha and beta CDR3 regions from RNA used iRepertoire nested multiplex PCR. For one-step reverse transcription and amplification, about 90-450 ng of tissue mRNA or PBMC total RNA was used. TCRdb fed the multiplex PCR reads into MiXCR, producing one record per CDR3 protein. This sample has 9,500 to 15,000 distinct CDR3 sequences, with around a quarter found just once. The receptor was derived from a human donor with low-grade glioma or glioblastoma, undergoing nonglioma brain surgery, or in good health (not recorded which). The rearrangement links TRBV15 to TRBJ1-5; D is perhaps TRBD1 (5 bases). Sequencing used glioma tissue, nonneoplastic brain tissue, or PBMCs (not recorded which). CDR3 nucleotides: TGTGCCACCAGCAGAGGGGGGGGGGAGGAACCCCAGCATTTT. Residues: CATSRGGGEEPQHF.